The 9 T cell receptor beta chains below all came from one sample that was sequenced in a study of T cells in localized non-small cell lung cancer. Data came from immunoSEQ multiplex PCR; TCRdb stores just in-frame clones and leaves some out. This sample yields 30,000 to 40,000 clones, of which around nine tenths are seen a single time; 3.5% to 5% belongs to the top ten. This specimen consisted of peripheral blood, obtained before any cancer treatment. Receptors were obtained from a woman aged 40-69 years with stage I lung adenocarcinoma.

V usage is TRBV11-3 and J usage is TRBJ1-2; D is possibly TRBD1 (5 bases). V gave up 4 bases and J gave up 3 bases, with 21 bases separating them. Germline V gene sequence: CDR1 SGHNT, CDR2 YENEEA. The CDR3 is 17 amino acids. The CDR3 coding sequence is TGTGCCAGCAGCTCGCTGCAGGGTGGCAGAAGCTACTATGGCTACACCTTC. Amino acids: CASSSLQGGRSYYGYTF.

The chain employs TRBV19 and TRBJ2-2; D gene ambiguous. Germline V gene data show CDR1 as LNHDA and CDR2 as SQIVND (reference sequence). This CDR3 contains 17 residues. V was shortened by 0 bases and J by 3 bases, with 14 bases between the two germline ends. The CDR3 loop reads CASSIDRAGRDTGELFF. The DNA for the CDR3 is TGTGCCAGTAGTATAGATCGTGCAGGAAGGGACACCGGGGAGCTGTTTTTT.

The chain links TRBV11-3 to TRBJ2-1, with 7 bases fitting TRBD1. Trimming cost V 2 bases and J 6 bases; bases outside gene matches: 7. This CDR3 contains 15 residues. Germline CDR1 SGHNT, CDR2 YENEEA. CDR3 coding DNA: TGTGCCAGCAGCTTACGAGGGACAGCCGGCAATGAGCAGTTCTTC. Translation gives CASSLRGTAGNEQFF.

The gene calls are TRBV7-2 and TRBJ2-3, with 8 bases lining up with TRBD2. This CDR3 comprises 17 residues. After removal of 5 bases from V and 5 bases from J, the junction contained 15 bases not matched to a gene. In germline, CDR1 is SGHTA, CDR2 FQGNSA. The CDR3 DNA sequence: TGTGCCAGCAGCCCCCGGGAGGGGGGCCTCAGAGGAGATACGCAGTATTTT. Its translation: CASSPREGGLRGDTQYF.

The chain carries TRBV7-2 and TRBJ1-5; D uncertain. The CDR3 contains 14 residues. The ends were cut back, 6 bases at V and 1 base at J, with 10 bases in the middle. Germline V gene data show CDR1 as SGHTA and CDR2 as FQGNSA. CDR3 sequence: CASSILGSNQPQHF. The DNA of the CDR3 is TGTGCCAGCAGTATCCTGGGGAGCAATCAGCCCCAGCATTTT.

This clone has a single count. CDR3 amino acids: CASSPSGGANVLTF. The DNA for the CDR3 is TGTGCCAGCTCACCATCGGGGGGGGCCAACGTCCTGACTTTC. The rearrangement joins TRBV18 to TRBJ2-6; a weak D match, TRBD2 (5 bases). Germline CDR1 is KGHSH and CDR2 is LQKENI. V was cut by 2 bases and J by 4 bases, with 6 bases left in between. CDR3 length: 14 residues.

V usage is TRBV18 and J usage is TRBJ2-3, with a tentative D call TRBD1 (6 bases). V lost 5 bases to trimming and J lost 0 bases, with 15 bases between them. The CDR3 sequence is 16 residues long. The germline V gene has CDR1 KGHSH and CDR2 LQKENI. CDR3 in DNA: TGTGCCAGCTCATTGCTACAGGGCACTAGCACAGATACGCAGTATTTT. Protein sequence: CASSLLQGTSTDTQYF.

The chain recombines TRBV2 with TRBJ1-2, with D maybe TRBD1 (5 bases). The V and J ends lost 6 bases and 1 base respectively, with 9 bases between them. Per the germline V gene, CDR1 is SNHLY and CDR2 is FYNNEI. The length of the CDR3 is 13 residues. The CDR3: CASRQTVNYGYTF. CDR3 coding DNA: TGTGCCAGCAGGCAGACAGTTAACTATGGCTACACCTTC. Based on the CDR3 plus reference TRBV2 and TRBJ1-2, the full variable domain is EPEVTQTPSHQVTQMGQEVILRCVPISNHLYFYWYRQILGQKVEFLVSFYNNEISEKSEIFDDQFSVERPDGSNFTLKIRSTKLEDSAMYFCASRQTVNYGYTFGSGTRLTVV.

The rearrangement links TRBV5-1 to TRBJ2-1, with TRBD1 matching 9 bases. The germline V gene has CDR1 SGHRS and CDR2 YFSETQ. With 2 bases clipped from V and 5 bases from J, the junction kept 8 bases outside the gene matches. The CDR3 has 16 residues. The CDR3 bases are TGCGCCAGCAGCTTAGCCTCCGGGACAGGGAACAATGAGCAGTTCTTC. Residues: CASSLASGTGNNEQFF.